Sequencing of this T cell receptor (beta chain) was carried out in a study of blood T cell repertoires in COVID-19. Individuals drawn from under 30 US areas were about 18 to 95 years old. The study counted Cohort 3 donors as recovered given two negative PCRs, clearance, or symptom resolution. Libraries were prepared by immunoSEQ multiplex PCR; TCRdb keeps only in-frame clonotypes and omits some of them. The sample consists of a few hundred thousand clones, approximately 90% of them appearing once. Germline V CDR1 and CDR2: SGDLS, YYNGEE. This CDR3 has 19 amino acids. V lost 3 bases and J lost 5, with 29 bases in between.

The sequence came from a woman aged 18-30 years who had recovered from COVID-19. The chain has TRBV9 and TRBJ2-5, with D perhaps matching TRBD2 (5 bases). The sequencing sample was made of PBMCs or T cells enriched from blood (not recorded which). The CDR3 sequence is CASSASPYGMRVSKETQYF. The CDR3 DNA reads as TGTGCCAGCAGCGCCAGCCCTTATGGTATGCGGGTTTCGAAGGAGACCCAGTACTTC.